The 21 T cell receptor beta chains reported below all come from one sample, sequenced in a study of beta chain features in type 1 diabetes. Study observations and caveats: Within each of all four CD4+ subsets, Type 1 diabetes patients had TCRB CDR3s that were moderately but significantly shorter.

Sequencing targeted expressed TCRB transcripts, as all isolated RNA had been reverse transcribed. The method was immunoSEQ multiplex PCR; TCRdb's version includes in-frame clones alone and lacks a portion of them. In the table there are hundreds of thousands of clones, 10% to 15% of which are singletons. Their recognized antigens are unknown. The sample consisted of naive CD4+ T cells from blood. These receptors came from a man aged 18 to 30 with type 1 diabetes.

In its sample, this clone was seen a few times. The chain couples TRBV5-1 to TRBJ1-1, with a weak D call TRBD1 (6 bases). The length of the CDR3 is 14 residues. The germline gives CDR1 SGHRS, CDR2 YFSETQ. With 0 bases removed from V and 5 bases from J, the gap between germline ends came to 11 bases. CDR3 sequence reads: CASSLDGTNTEAFF. CDR3 coding DNA: TGCGCCAGCAGCTTGGACGGGACAAATACTGAAGCTTTCTTT. The full variable domain, in which reference TRBV5-1 and TRBJ1-1 provide the parts outside the CDR3, is KAGVTQTPRYLIKTRGQQVTLSCSPISGHRSVSWYQQTPGQGLQFLFEYFSETQRNKGNFPGRFSGRQFSNSRSEMNVSTLELGDSALYLCASSLDGTNTEAFFGQGTRLTVV.

This clone was observed a handful of times. J is TRBJ2-3 and V is TRBV7-2; 11 bases map to TRBD2. CDR1 is SGHTA, CDR2 FQGNSA, per germline. CDR3 length equals 17 residues. The junction had 5 bases not matched to a gene; V was cut back by 0 bases and J by 3 bases. For the CDR3, the DNA is TGTGCCAGCAGCTTAGCGCAGCTAGCGGGGGGTACAGATACGCAGTATTTT. Protein sequence: CASSLAQLAGGTDTQYF.

CDR3 coding DNA: TGTGCCAGTTCGGACCGCCGGGTGGATCAGCCCCAGCATTTT. Protein: CASSDRRVDQPQHF. The rearrangement links TRBV19 to TRBJ1-5; D gene ambiguous. CDR1 LNHDA and CDR2 SQIVND come from the germline V gene (reference sequence). CDR3 length: 14 amino acids. Trimming took 8 bases from V and 5 from J, leaving 16 bases between them.

In its sample, this clone was seen a few times. V and J are TRBV5-4 and TRBJ1-4, with D tentatively TRBD1 (5 bases). Trimming removed 4 bases from V and 5 bases from J, with 12 bases in between. CDR3 size: 14 residues. In germline, CDR1 is SGHNT, CDR2 YYREEE (reference sequence). The CDR3, as DNA: TGTGCCAGCAGCCCAGGGACGGACAATGAAAAACTGTTTTTT. Its translation is CASSPGTDNEKLFF.

This clone was seen a few times. The chain couples TRBV19 to TRBJ1-1; no clear D. CDR3 size: 12 residues. The ends were cut back, 5 bases at V and 1 base at J, with 5 bases in the middle. Germline CDR1 is LNHDA and CDR2 is SQIVND (reference sequence). For the CDR3, the DNA is TGTGCCAGTAGTTGGCCGAACACTGAAGCTTTCTTT. Translated, it gives CASSWPNTEAFF.

The rearrangement links TRBV10-3 to TRBJ2-3; 11 bases fit TRBD2. The CDR3 loop spans 16 amino acids. CDR1 and CDR2 from the germline V gene are ENHRY and SYGVKD. The ends lost 10 bases at V and 0 bases at J; junction bases unmatched: 9. The CDR3 is CATSLAGVTSTDTQYF. The CDR3 nucleotides read TGTGCCACCTCACTAGCGGGGGTTACTAGCACAGATACGCAGTATTTT.

This clone showed up just a few times. CDR3 residues: CASVTGAMETQYF. DNA for the CDR3: TGTGCCAGCGTGACAGGGGCGATGGAGACCCAGTACTTC. The rearrangement uses TRBV6-1 and TRBJ2-5, with 8 bases matching TRBD1. CDR3 length: 13 residues. After removal of 8 bases from V and 5 bases from J, the junction contained 7 bases not matched to a gene. Germline CDR1 is MNHNS and CDR2 is SASEGT.

Only a few counts were recorded for this clone. The V gene is TRBV10-3, the J gene TRBJ2-7; TRBD1 agrees at 9 bases. Germline V gene data show CDR1 as ENHRY and CDR2 as SYGVKD. The CDR3 spans 16 residues. V gave up 4 bases and J gave up 3 bases; unmatched junction bases: 10. This CDR3 reads CAISAGQGQEFYEQYF. The DNA of the CDR3 is TGTGCCATCAGTGCGGGACAGGGCCAAGAATTCTACGAGCAGTACTTC.

This clone was observed a few times. The chain is built from TRBV7-2 and TRBJ2-5; D may correspond to TRBD1 or TRBD2 (5 bases each). Per germline, CDR1 SGHTA and CDR2 FQGNSA. V gave up 4 bases and J gave up 8 bases, with 17 bases separating them. The CDR3 is made up of 14 amino acids. The CDR3 DNA sequence: TGTGCCAGCAGCTCAACCGGGACGGTACTAACCCAGTACTTC. It yields the protein CASSSTGTVLTQYF.

This chain joins TRBV7-2 and TRBJ1-2; a weak D match, TRBD1 (5 bases). CDR3 length equals 15 residues. The V and J ends lost 5 bases and 1 base respectively, with 14 bases between them. CDR1 is SGHTA, CDR2 FQGNSA, per germline. The CDR3 sequence is CASSPRQPVNYGYTF. DNA for the CDR3: TGTGCCAGCAGCCCTCGACAGCCGGTTAACTATGGCTACACCTTC.

This clone was seen a few times. The V and J genes are TRBV19 and TRBJ1-1; D is perhaps TRBD1 (5 bases). The CDR3 is made up of 14 amino acids. V lost 3 bases and J 1 base, leaving 9 bases between the germline ends. Germline V lookup: CDR1 LNHDA, CDR2 SQIVND (reference sequence). As DNA, the CDR3 is TGTGCCAGTAGTATTGGGGGGAAGAACACTGAAGCTTTCTTT. This codes for CASSIGGKNTEAFF.

The CDR3 DNA follows: TGTGCCAGCAGTTACTCGAGAAGCACAGTCCCCACTGAAGCTTTCTTT. Protein product: CASSYSRSTVPTEAFF. The chain is built from TRBV6-6 and TRBJ1-1; D not certain. V was cut by 0 bases and J by 4 bases, with 15 bases left in between. The germline V gene encodes CDR1 MNHNY and CDR2 SVGAGI (reference sequence). This CDR3 is 16 amino acids long.

This clone was detected only a few times. This sequence joins TRBV4-1 and TRBJ1-5; tentative D call: TRBD1 (5 bases). This CDR3 spans 15 amino acids. V lost 1 base to trimming and J lost 3 bases, with 10 bases between them. The germline CDR1 and CDR2 sequences are MGHRA and YSYEKL. For the CDR3, the DNA is TGCGCCAGCAGCCAAGGAGGACAACTCAATCAGCCCCAGCATTTT. It translates to CASSQGGQLNQPQHF.

This chain links TRBV29-1 with TRBJ1-3; D might be TRBD1 (5 bases). The CDR3 contains 12 residues. The V and J ends lost 6 bases and 4 bases respectively, with 10 bases between them. Per the germline V gene, CDR1 is SQVTM and CDR2 is ANQGSEA. The CDR3 region is CSVRDGGNTIYF. Written as DNA, the CDR3 is TGCAGCGTCCGGGACGGAGGAAACACCATATATTTT.

J is TRBJ1-4 and V is TRBV6-6, with D tentatively TRBD1 (5 bases). CDR3 length equals 14 residues. V lost 5 bases to trimming and J lost 0 bases, with 7 bases between them. Germline V gives CDR1 MNHNY, CDR2 SVGAGI (reference sequence). The CDR3 protein is CASSPGSTNEKLFF. The CDR3, as DNA: TGTGCCAGCAGTCCAGGGTCAACTAATGAAAAACTGTTTTTT.

V and J are TRBV7-9 and TRBJ2-7; D is ambiguous. There are 14 residues in the CDR3. The V end was cut by 2 bases, the J end by 2 bases, with 10 bases between. Germline loops: CDR1 SEHNR, CDR2 FQNEAQ (reference sequence). The CDR3 region is CASSLSGPAYEQYF. The CDR3 DNA follows: TGTGCCAGCAGCTTAAGTGGTCCGGCCTACGAGCAGTACTTC.

This clone was seen a few times. The chain recombines TRBV23-1 with TRBJ1-5; no clear D gene. TRBV23-1 is designated an ORF whose function remains uncertain. The V end lost 0 bases, the J end lost 5 bases, and 5 bases lay between the germline ends. The CDR3 extends over 13 amino acids. CDR3 sequence: CASSQSPDQPQHF. CDR3 sequence (DNA): TGCGCCAGCAGTCAATCCCCGGATCAGCCCCAGCATTTT.

This clone has just a few counts. The V and J genes are TRBV2 and TRBJ2-2; unclear D gene. V lost 6 bases and J lost 1, with 9 bases in between. This CDR3 comprises 14 residues. CDR1 and CDR2 (germline): SNHLY, FYNNEI. The CDR3 DNA sequence: TGTGCCAGCAGCAAGGACGGGAACACCGGGGAGCTGTTTTTT. Translated, it gives CASSKDGNTGELFF.

This clone was counted only a few times. This sequence joins TRBV28 and TRBJ1-2; D ambiguous. Trimming removed 4 bases at V and 8 bases at J, with 8 bases between. The CDR3 loop spans 11 amino acids. Per the germline V gene, CDR1 is MDHEN and CDR2 is SYDVKM. The CDR3 region is CASSSRLGYTF. In DNA form, the CDR3 reads TGTGCCAGCAGTTCCCGATTGGGCTACACCTTC.

This clone has only a few counts. At the DNA level, this CDR3 is encoded by other sequences in the same sample as well. The chain uses TRBV18 and TRBJ1-5; perhaps TRBD1 as D (5 bases). This CDR3 is 14 amino acids long. Germline CDR1 and CDR2: KGHSH and LQKENI. Trimming shortened V by 3 bases and J by 3 bases, and 9 bases separated the two germline ends. CDR3 DNA: TGTGCCAGCTCACCTGGGACCTCCAATCAGCCCCAGCATTTT. Its protein is CASSPGTSNQPQHF.

This clone was found a few times. The chain joins TRBV18 to TRBJ1-1; 7 bases agree with TRBD1. Germline V gene data show CDR1 as KGHSH and CDR2 as LQKENI. V shed 3 bases, J shed 5 bases, and the junction held 6 bases outside the gene matches. This CDR3 has 14 amino acids. CDR3 in DNA: TGTGCCAGCTCACCGGAGGGGGCAGGTACTGAAGCTTTCTTT. Protein sequence: CASSPEGAGTEAFF.